Following are 20 T cell receptor beta chains from one sample sequenced in a study of post-analysis software for immune sequencing data. Study-wide findings and caveats: Higher frequency in patients than in controls was seen for roughly five TRBV segments, with TRBV5-6, TRBV5-1 and TRBV20-1 among them.

Included in the TCR beta cDNA libraries were unique molecular identifiers. TCRdb ran MiXCR on the PCR reads and lists one entry per CDR3 protein. The sample has 800,000 to 950,000 distinct CDR3 sequences, roughly 50% seen once; the top ten hold over 4%. No antigen has been identified for these receptors. The sample taken for sequencing was blood. These receptors were taken from a girl aged 10 to 17 with multiple sclerosis.

The table lists this clonotype with a count of one. V and J are TRBV9 and TRBJ2-7; no firm D call. The CDR3 is 15 residues long. Trimming took 0 bases from V and 4 from J, leaving 14 bases between them. Germline CDR1 reads SGDLS; CDR2 reads YYNGEE. The CDR3 protein is CASSVGPQAIYEQYF. CDR3 in DNA: TGTGCCAGCAGCGTAGGGCCGCAGGCCATTTACGAGCAGTACTTC.

The table lists this clonotype with a few counts. The V and J genes are TRBV12-3 or TRBV12-4 and TRBJ2-5; D possibly uses TRBD1 or TRBD2 (5 bases each). V was pared by 4 bases and J by 4 bases, with 19 bases between. The CDR3 runs to 16 residues. The CDR3 spells CASSSKGRRGAETQYF. The CDR3 nucleotides are TGTGCCAGCAGTTCGAAGGGGCGGCGAGGGGCAGAGACCCAGTACTTC.

With regard to this clonotype: This sequence may be a read error, since a much larger clone differs from it by one base. This rearrangement joins TRBV7-8 to TRBJ2-7, with TRBD1 identical over 8 bases. V lost 5 bases and J lost 6; bases outside the gene matches: 12. The CDR3 is 15 amino acids. Germline CDR1 and CDR2: SGHVS and FQNEAQ. This CDR3 reads CASSLQGGAGSEQYF. DNA of the CDR3: TGTGCCAGCAGCCTACAGGGGGGTGCGGGGAGCGAGCAGTACTTC.

The V call is TRBV20-1, the J call TRBJ2-7, with 12 bases that match TRBD2. CDR1 and CDR2 (germline): DFQATT, SNEGSKA (reference sequence). The CDR3 is made up of 13 amino acids. The V and J ends lost 0 bases and 11 bases, in that order; junction bases with no gene match: 5. The CDR3 region is CSARDITSGGKYF. As DNA, the CDR3 is TGCAGTGCTAGAGATATTACTAGCGGGGGGAAGTACTTC.

V is TRBV11-1 and J is TRBJ2-7; 8 bases map to TRBD2. The CDR3 sequence is 16 residues long. V gave up 4 bases and J gave up 1 base; unmatched junction bases: 9. Germline CDR1 SGHAT, CDR2 FQDESV (reference sequence). In DNA form, the CDR3 reads TGTGCCAGCAGCTCTAGGGGCCGCGGGAGGTCCTACGAGCAGTACTTC. Translated, it gives CASSSRGRGRSYEQYF.

This clonotype was recorded only once. This chain connects TRBV9 to TRBJ2-3; perhaps TRBD2 as D (6 bases). There are 16 residues in the CDR3. The germline CDR1 and CDR2 sequences are SGDLS and YYNGEE. V dropped 3 bases and J dropped 0 bases, with 14 bases sitting between them. The CDR3: CASSAWNGGSTDTQYF. The DNA for the CDR3 is TGTGCCAGCAGCGCTTGGAACGGGGGAAGCACAGATACGCAGTATTTT. Variable domain in full (rest from reference TRBV9 and TRBJ2-3): DSGVTQTPKHLITATGQRVTLRCSPRSGDLSVYWYQQSLDQGLQFLIQYYNGEERAKGNILERFSAQQFPDLHSELNLSSLELGDSALYFCASSAWNGGSTDTQYFGPGTRLTVL.

V and J are TRBV7-9 and TRBJ1-2; the D is unclear. Trimming removed 0 bases from V and 4 bases from J, with 12 bases in between. The CDR3 runs to 15 residues. Looked up from germline, CDR1 is SEHNR and CDR2 is FQNEAQ (reference sequence). The CDR3 region is CASSLAIARSYGYTF. For the CDR3, the DNA is TGTGCCAGCAGCTTAGCGATCGCCAGATCCTATGGCTACACCTTC.

The rearrangement links TRBV29-1 to TRBJ2-1; the D is unclear. This CDR3 contains 11 residues. V lost 4 bases and J lost 15, with 16 bases in between. From germline, CDR1 is SQVTM and CDR2 ANQGSEA. The CDR3: CSVVGPEGPFF. The DNA for the CDR3 is TGCAGCGTTGTCGGTCCTGAAGGGCCGTTCTTC.

This clonotype was counted once. At one of its ends the junction is not consistent with the germline gene, which may arise from a read error. Written as DNA, the CDR3 is TGCGCCAGCAGAGCTCTCGCAGGGCTTACAGATGCGCAGTATTTT. Protein product: CASRALAGLTDAQYF. The chain is built from TRBV5-1 and TRBJ2-3, with a tentative D call TRBD1 (5 bases). Germline CDR1 reads SGHRS; CDR2 reads YFSETQ. This CDR3 comprises 15 residues.

Only a few counts were recorded for this clonotype. V usage is TRBV10-3 and J usage is TRBJ1-2; D gene unclear. Trimming left V 0 bases short and J 4 bases short, with 6 bases between. The CDR3 totals 13 residues. Germline V gene lookup returns CDR1 ENHRY and CDR2 SYGVKD. The CDR3 loop is CAISESSGYGYTF. CDR3 DNA sequence: TGTGCCATCAGTGAGTCGTCAGGCTATGGCTACACCTTC.

The CDR3 spells CASSKGDREGLADEQFF. The CDR3 DNA sequence: TGTGCCAGCAGCAAAGGAGACCGGGAGGGCCTTGCGGATGAGCAGTTCTTC. The J gene is TRBJ2-1, the V gene TRBV21-1; the table's D call, TRBD2, was not checked against the DNA. TRBV21-1 is tagged as a pseudogene. The CDR3 spans 17 residues.

The V gene is TRBV7-9, the J gene TRBJ2-7; D ambiguous. V gave up 0 bases and J gave up 3 bases, with 15 bases separating them. This CDR3 comprises 16 residues. Germline V gives CDR1 SEHNR, CDR2 FQNEAQ (reference sequence). CDR3 sequence (DNA): TGTGCCAGCAGCTTAGCAACGGGCAGGCAACTCTACGAGCAGTACTTC. Its translation: CASSLATGRQLYEQYF.

The rearrangement uses TRBV27 and TRBJ1-1, with D tentatively TRBD1 (6 bases). Germline-derived CDR1 and CDR2 are MNHEY and SMNVEV (reference sequence). V was trimmed by 3 bases and J by 10 bases, leaving 15 bases between them. The CDR3 spans 13 residues. The CDR3 DNA reads TGTGCCAGCAGTTTGGAGGGGGGGAAGGTAGCTTTCTTT. Its protein is CASSLEGGKVAFF.

V is TRBV27 and J is TRBJ2-3, with D perhaps matching TRBD2 (6 bases). This CDR3 comprises 14 residues. Germline CDR1 reads MNHEY; CDR2 reads SMNVEV (reference sequence). Trimming pared 6 bases from V and 6 bases from J, leaving 16 bases between. This CDR3 is CASSPRGGGDTQYF. CDR3 in DNA: TGTGCCAGCAGCCCCCGTGGAGGAGGGGATACGCAGTATTTT.

The chain joins TRBV12-3 or TRBV12-4 to TRBJ2-3; D remains unclear. The length of the CDR3 is 13 residues. Deletions cut 6 bases from V and 11 bases from J, with 18 bases between. CDR3: CASSSARTDVQYF. For the CDR3, the DNA is TGTGCCAGCAGCTCAGCCCGCACAGATGTGCAGTATTTT.

This clonotype has a handful of counts. The V and J genes are TRBV4-1 and TRBJ2-3; D possibly matches TRBD1 or TRBD2 (5 bases each). The CDR3 is made up of 17 amino acids. Trimming pared 0 bases from V and 2 bases from J, leaving 15 bases between. Germline values: CDR1 MGHRA, CDR2 YSYEKL. The DNA for the CDR3 is TGCGCCAGCAGCCAAGATCTGGCCCCGGGACCCACAGATACGCAGTATTTT. Its protein is CASSQDLAPGPTDTQYF.

V and J are TRBV15 and TRBJ2-2, with TRBD1 as a possible D gene (5 bases). The CDR3 has 14 residues. Germline V gene lookup returns CDR1 LNHNV and CDR2 YYDKDF (reference sequence). With 5 bases removed from V and 8 bases from J, the gap between germline ends came to 15 bases. Here the CDR3 reads CATSHYRYRGELFF. CDR3 sequence (DNA): TGTGCCACCAGCCATTACCGGTACAGGGGGGAGCTGTTTTTT. Looking up the rest from reference TRBV15 and TRBJ2-2 gives the full variable domain: DAMVIQNPRYQVTQFGKPVTLSCSQTLNHNVMYWYQQKSSQAPKLLFHYYDKDFNNEADTPDNFQSRRPNTSFCFLDIRSPGLGDTAMYLCATSHYRYRGELFFGEGSRLTVL.

The chain combines TRBV20-1 with TRBJ1-5, with D tentatively TRBD1 (5 bases). The CDR3 consists of 13 residues. V lost 6 bases and J 2 bases, leaving 11 bases between the germline ends. Germline-derived CDR1 and CDR2 are DFQATT and SNEGSKA (reference sequence). This CDR3 is CSARQFGNQPQHF. The CDR3 nucleotides are TGCAGTGCGAGACAGTTTGGCAATCAGCCCCAGCATTTT.

There are a few counts of this clonotype. CDR3: CSPGLAGNNEQFF. The CDR3 DNA is TGCAGTCCCGGACTAGCGGGGAACAATGAGCAGTTCTTC. V and J are TRBV20-1 and TRBJ2-1, with 12 positions matching TRBD2. Germline V gene lookup returns CDR1 DFQATT and CDR2 SNEGSKA (reference sequence). The ends lost 8 bases at V and 5 bases at J; junction bases unmatched: 4. The CDR3 has 13 amino acids.

This clonotype was detected only once. This chain connects TRBV5-4 to TRBJ2-7; D tentatively fits TRBD1 or TRBD2 (5 bases each). The CDR3 runs 15 residues. The V gene's germline CDR1 is SGHNT and CDR2 YYREEE (reference sequence). The V and J ends lost 1 base and 6 bases respectively, with 17 bases between them. CDR3 bases: TGTGCCAGCAGCTTGTCGGTCCTAGGGGCGGGCGAGCAGTACTTC. Amino acid sequence: CASSLSVLGAGEQYF.